These 2 T cell receptor beta chains were all obtained from the same sample, sequenced in a study of blood T cell repertoires in COVID-19. Sequenced by immunoSEQ multiplex PCR; TCRdb stores in-frame clones only, minus some. The table has roughly 55,000 clones, 85% to 90% seen once. Material for sequencing was peripheral blood. The receptors stem from a man between 70 and 80 years old with active COVID-19.

The chain links TRBV7-8 to TRBJ1-1; D ambiguous. V lost 8 bases and J 4 bases, leaving 17 bases between the germline ends. The CDR3 length is 14 residues. In germline, CDR1 is SGHVS, CDR2 FQNEAQ. Here the CDR3 reads CASRWTGMSTEAFF. The CDR3 coding sequence is TGTGCCAGCCGTTGGACTGGGATGAGCACTGAAGCTTTCTTT.

Only one count was recorded for this clone. The rearrangement links TRBV9 to TRBJ2-5; D is perhaps TRBD1 (6 bases). Germline CDR1 and CDR2: SGDLS and YYNGEE. The CDR3 spans 17 residues. Trimming took 0 bases from V and 5 from J, leaving 20 bases between them. The CDR3 here is CASSVAEGSGVAETQYF. DNA of the CDR3: TGTGCCAGCAGCGTAGCTGAAGGGTCAGGGGTAGCGGAGACCCAGTACTTC.